Sequencing of this T cell receptor beta chain was carried out in a study of CD8+CD57+ T cells in acquired aplastic anemia. Study-wide context: DNA recovered from sorted CD4+ and CD8+ cells had a mean of approximately 3.2 ug. Study-wide results and caveats: Roughly 27 shared CD8+ CDR3s appeared highly expressed within patients' immunodominant clones. Patient and control CD8+ Simpson's diversity was not significantly different.

The germline gives CDR1 SNHLY, CDR2 FYNNEI. This CDR3 is 16 amino acids long. About this clonotype itself: Antigen specificity is unknown. The junction shows a germline mismatch at one end, possibly a read error.

Genomic DNA provided the template from which TCR beta VDJ and CDR3 profiles were obtained. MiXCR, run by TCRdb on the reads, gives a single entry per CDR3 protein. The sample lists fewer than 200,000 distinct CDR3 sequences; roughly 63% were seen once. This TCR derives from a human donor in good health. This chain uses TRBV2 with TRBJ2-6; D ambiguous. The sequenced sample consisted of sorted CD4+, CD8+, or CD8+CD57+ T cells (not recorded which) from PBMCs. The CDR3 DNA is TGTGCCAGCAGTGGGTTTTCCGGCCCTGGAGCCAACGTCCTGACTTTC. Translating it yields CASSGFSGPGANVLTF.